Listed below are T cell receptor beta chains from one sample, sequenced in a study of blood T cell repertoires in COVID-19. Clones were sequenced by immunoSEQ multiplex PCR, and TCRdb holds only the in-frame ones, with some missing. The repertoire has roughly 15,000 clones, over 70% of them found once; the top ten carry under 30%. Sequenced sample: peripheral blood. The receptors derive from a human donor in a cohort sampled during active COVID-19. CDR3s include the opening cysteine and the closing phenylalanine or tryptophan. Each record gives: D gene, V gene, J gene, clone size, CDR3 DNA, CDR3 protein. A D gene is named only where the DNA matches it firmly. Part of the rows lack a size; the others show once, few, many or a class for expanded clones.

D: TRBD2; V: TRBV5-3; J: TRBJ2-3; size: .; DNA: TGTGCCAGAAGCTTTAGCGGGAGGAGGCCTAGCACAGATACGCAGTATTTT; CDR3: CARSFSGRRPSTDTQYF
D: .; V: TRBV7-9; J: TRBJ2-1; size: medium-sized; DNA: TGTGCCAGCAGCTTAGCGGCAGGGTCCAATGAGCAGTTCTTC; CDR3: CASSLAAGSNEQFF
D: .; V: TRBV11-2; J: TRBJ1-1; size: .; DNA: TGTGCCAGCAGCTTAGGGCTACGGGGCACTGAAGCTTTCTTT; CDR3: CASSLGLRGTEAFF
D: .; V: TRBV19; J: TRBJ2-5; size: .; DNA: TGTGCCAGTTCGATCAGGGAGACCCAGTACTTC; CDR3: CASSIRETQYF
D: TRBD1; V: TRBV6-5; J: TRBJ2-7; size: once; DNA: TGTGCCAGCACCAGGGGGACAGTGCGTTCCCACGAGCAGTACTTC; CDR3: CASTRGTVRSHEQYF
D: .; V: TRBV19; J: TRBJ2-7; size: .; DNA: TGTGCCACGGTGGCGGGGCCCTCCTACGAGCAGTACTTC; CDR3: CATVAGPSYEQYF
D: .; V: TRBV12-5; J: TRBJ1-2; size: .; DNA: TGTGCTAGTGGTACCAGGGGTCCGGATGGCTACACCTTC; CDR3: CASGTRGPDGYTF
D: .; V: TRBV6-4; J: TRBJ1-1; size: .; DNA: TGTGCCAGCAGTGACTCAAGCATTTCCGAAGCTTTCTTT; CDR3: CASSDSSISEAFF
D: TRBD2; V: TRBV6-6; J: TRBJ2-1; size: few; DNA: TGTGCCAGCAGTCCATTCGGGACTACAAACAATGAGCAGTTCTTC; CDR3: CASSPFGTTNNEQFF
D: .; V: TRBV5-5; J: TRBJ2-5; size: .; DNA: TGTGCCAGCAGCCCCGGACAGCTCCAAGAGACCCAGTACTTC; CDR3: CASSPGQLQETQYF
D: .; V: TRBV30; J: TRBJ1-6; size: .; DNA: TGTGCCTGGAGTGTGAGGGTAACCAATTCACCCCTCCACTTT; CDR3: CAWSVRVTNSPLHF
D: .; V: TRBV5-1; J: TRBJ1-5; size: .; DNA: TGCGCCAGCAGCTTGGTCTGGGGGCAGAATCAGCCCCAGCATTTT; CDR3: CASSLVWGQNQPQHF
D: .; V: TRBV10-2; J: TRBJ2-3; size: .; DNA: TGCGCCAGCAGTGAAGGGGCTTCAGATACGCAGTATTTT; CDR3: CASSEGASDTQYF
D: TRBD2; V: TRBV4-3; J: TRBJ2-1; size: .; DNA: TGCGCCAGCAGCCAAGGTGCGGGACTAGCCGCGGATGAGCAGTTCTTC; CDR3: CASSQGAGLAADEQFF
D: .; V: TRBV5-1; J: TRBJ2-1; size: .; DNA: TGCGCCAGCAGCTTGGGATACACCGAGCAGTTCTTC; CDR3: CASSLGYTEQFF
D: TRBD1; V: TRBV6-4; J: TRBJ2-1; size: few; DNA: TGTGCCAGCAGTGTTAAAGGGGGCGAGAATGAGCAGTTCTTC; CDR3: CASSVKGGENEQFF